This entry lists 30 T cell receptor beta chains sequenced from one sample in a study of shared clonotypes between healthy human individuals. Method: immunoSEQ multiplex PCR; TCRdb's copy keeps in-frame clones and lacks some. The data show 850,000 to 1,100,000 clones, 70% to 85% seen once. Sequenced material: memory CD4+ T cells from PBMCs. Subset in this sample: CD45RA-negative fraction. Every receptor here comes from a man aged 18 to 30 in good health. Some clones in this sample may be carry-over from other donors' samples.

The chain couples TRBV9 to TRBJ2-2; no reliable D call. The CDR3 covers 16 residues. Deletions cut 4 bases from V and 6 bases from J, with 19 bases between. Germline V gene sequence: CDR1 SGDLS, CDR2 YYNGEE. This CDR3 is CASSPTGISWSGELFF. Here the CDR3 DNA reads TGTGCCAGCAGCCCGACCGGCATAAGCTGGTCCGGGGAGCTGTTTTTT.

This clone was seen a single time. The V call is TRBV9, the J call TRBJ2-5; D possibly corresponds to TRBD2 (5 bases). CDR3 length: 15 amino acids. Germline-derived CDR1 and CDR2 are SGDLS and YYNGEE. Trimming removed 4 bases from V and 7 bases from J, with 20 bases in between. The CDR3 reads CASSPDSNPDSTQYF. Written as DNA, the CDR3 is TGTGCCAGCAGCCCAGATTCTAATCCGGACTCGACCCAGTACTTC.

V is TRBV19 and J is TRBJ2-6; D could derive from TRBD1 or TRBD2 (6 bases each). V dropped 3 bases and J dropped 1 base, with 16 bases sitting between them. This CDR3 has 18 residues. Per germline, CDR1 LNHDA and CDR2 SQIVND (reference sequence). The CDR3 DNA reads TGTGCCAGTAGTATTTTGAGGGGGGCGCGGTCTGGGGCCAACGTCCTGACTTTC. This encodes CASSILRGARSGANVLTF.

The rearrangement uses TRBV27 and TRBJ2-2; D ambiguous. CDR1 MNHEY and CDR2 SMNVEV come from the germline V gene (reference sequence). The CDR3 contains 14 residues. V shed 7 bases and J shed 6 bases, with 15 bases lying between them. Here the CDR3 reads CASTPTKGPGELFF. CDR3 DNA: TGTGCCAGCACCCCAACGAAAGGGCCCGGGGAGCTGTTTTTT.

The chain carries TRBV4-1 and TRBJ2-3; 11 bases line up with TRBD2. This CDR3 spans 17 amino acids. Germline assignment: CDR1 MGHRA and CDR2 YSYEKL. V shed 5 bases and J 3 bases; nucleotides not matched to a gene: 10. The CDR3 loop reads CASSSSQTSGNTDTQYF. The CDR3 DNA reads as TGCGCCAGCAGCTCCTCCCAGACTAGCGGGAATACAGATACGCAGTATTTT.

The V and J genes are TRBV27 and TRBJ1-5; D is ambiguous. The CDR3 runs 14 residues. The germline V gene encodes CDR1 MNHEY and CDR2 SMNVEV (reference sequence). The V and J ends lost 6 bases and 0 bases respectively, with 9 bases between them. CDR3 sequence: CASSPGLSNQPQHF. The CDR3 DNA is TGTGCCAGCAGCCCGGGCCTTAGCAATCAGCCCCAGCATTTT.

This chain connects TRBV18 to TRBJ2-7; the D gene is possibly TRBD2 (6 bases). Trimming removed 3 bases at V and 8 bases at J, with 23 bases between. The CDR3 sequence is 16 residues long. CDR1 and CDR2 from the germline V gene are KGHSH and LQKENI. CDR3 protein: CASSPQTGTPSHKQYF. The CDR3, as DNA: TGTGCCAGCTCACCGCAAACGGGGACTCCCTCGCATAAGCAGTACTTC.

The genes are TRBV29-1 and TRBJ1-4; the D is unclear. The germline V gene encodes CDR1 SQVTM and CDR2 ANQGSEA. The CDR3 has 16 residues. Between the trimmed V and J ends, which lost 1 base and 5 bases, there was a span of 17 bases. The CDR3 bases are TGCAGCGTTGAAGTGGAGGTTGGGCAGGACAATGAAAAACTGTTTTTT. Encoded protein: CSVEVEVGQDNEKLFF.

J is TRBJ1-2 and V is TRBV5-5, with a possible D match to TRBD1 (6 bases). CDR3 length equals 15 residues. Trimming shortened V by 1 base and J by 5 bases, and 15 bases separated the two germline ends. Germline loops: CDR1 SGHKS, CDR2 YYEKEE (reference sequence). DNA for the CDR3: TGTGCCAGCAGCTTGAGCCGGGGGGCAGATTATGGCTACACCTTC. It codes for CASSLSRGADYGYTF.

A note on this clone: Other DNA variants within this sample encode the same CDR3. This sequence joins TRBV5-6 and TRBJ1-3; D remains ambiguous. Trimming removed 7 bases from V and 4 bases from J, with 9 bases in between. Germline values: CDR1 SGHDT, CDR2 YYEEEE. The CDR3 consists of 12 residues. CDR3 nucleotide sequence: TGTGCCAGCTCACGAGGCGGAAACACCATATATTTT. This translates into CASSRGGNTIYF.

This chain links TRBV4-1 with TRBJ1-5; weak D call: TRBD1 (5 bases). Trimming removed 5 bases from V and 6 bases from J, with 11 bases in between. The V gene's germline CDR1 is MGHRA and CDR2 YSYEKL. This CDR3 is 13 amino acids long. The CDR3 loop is CASSGFGGQPQHF. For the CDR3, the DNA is TGCGCCAGCAGCGGGTTCGGGGGTCAGCCCCAGCATTTT.

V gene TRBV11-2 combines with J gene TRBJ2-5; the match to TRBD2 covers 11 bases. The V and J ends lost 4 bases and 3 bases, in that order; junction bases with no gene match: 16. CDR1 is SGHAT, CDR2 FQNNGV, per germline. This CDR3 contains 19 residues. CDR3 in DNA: TGTGCCAGCAGCTATACGACTAGCGGGAAGGTGTGGATTGAAGAGACCCAGTACTTC. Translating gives CASSYTTSGKVWIEETQYF.

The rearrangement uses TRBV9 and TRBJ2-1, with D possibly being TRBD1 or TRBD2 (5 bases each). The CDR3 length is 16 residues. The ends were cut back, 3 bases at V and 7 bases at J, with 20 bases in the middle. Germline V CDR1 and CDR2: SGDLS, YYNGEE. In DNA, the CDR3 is TGTGCCAGCAGCGCCCCCCCGGGGCAACCAGAGAATGAGCAGTTCTTC. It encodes CASSAPPGQPENEQFF.

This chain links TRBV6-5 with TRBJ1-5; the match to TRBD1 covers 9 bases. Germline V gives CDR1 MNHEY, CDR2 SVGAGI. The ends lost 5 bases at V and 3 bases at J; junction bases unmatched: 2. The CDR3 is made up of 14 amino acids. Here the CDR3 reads CASSAQGANQPQHF. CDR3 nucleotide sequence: TGTGCCAGCAGTGCACAGGGGGCCAATCAGCCCCAGCATTTT.

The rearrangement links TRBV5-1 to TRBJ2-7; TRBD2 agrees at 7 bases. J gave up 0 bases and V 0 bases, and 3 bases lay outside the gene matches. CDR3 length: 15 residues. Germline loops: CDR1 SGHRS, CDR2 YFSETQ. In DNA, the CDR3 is TGCGCCAGCAGCTTGGCCAGCGGGACCTCCTACGAGCAGTACTTC. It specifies CASSLASGTSYEQYF.

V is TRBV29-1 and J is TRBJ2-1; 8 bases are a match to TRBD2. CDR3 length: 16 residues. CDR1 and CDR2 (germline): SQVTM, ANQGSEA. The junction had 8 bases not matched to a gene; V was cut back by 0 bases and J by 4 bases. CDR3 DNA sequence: TGCAGCGTTGAAGATCGTCGAGCGGGAGTATACAATGAGCAGTTCTTC. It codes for CSVEDRRAGVYNEQFF.

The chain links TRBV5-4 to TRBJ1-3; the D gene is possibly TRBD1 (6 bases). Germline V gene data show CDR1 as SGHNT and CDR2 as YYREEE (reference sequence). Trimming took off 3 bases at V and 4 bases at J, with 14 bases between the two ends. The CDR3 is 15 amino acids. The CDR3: CASSSSPGTGNTIYF. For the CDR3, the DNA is TGTGCCAGCAGCTCCAGTCCCGGGACAGGAAACACCATATATTTT.

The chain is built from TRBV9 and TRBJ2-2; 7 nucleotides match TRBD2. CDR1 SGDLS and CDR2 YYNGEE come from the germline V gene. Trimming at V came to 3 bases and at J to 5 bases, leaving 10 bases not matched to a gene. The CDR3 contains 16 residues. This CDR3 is CASSEGGRDRTGELFF. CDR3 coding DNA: TGTGCCAGCAGCGAGGGAGGGAGAGATCGAACCGGGGAGCTGTTTTTT.

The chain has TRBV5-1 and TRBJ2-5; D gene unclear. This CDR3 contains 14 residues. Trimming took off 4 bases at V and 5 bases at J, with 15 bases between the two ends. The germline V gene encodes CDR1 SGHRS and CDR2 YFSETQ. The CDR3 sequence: CASSLFGSGETQYF. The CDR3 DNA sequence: TGCGCCAGCAGCCTCTTTGGTTCTGGGGAGACCCAGTACTTC.

CDR3 loop: CAIRGGSDYNSPLHF. Here the CDR3 DNA reads TGTGCCATCAGGGGTGGATCGGACTATAATTCACCCCTCCACTTT. V usage is TRBV10-3 and J usage is TRBJ1-6; D gene ambiguous. This CDR3 region has 15 residues. V was shortened by 6 bases and J by 3 bases, with 12 bases between the two germline ends. Germline CDR1 ENHRY, CDR2 SYGVKD.

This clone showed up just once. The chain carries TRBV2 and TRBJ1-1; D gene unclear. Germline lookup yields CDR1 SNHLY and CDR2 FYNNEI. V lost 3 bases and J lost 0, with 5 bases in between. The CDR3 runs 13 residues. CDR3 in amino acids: CASSDPVNTEAFF. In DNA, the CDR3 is TGTGCCAGCAGTGATCCGGTGAACACTGAAGCTTTCTTT.

CDR3 in amino acids: CASSIGVSYEQYF. CDR3 DNA sequence: TGTGCCAGCAGTATAGGGGTCTCCTACGAGCAGTACTTC. This chain uses TRBV2 with TRBJ2-7; TRBD1 might be the D (5 bases). Per germline, CDR1 SNHLY and CDR2 FYNNEI. This CDR3 has 13 residues. Between the trimmed V and J ends, which lost 5 bases and 0 bases, there was a span of 8 bases.

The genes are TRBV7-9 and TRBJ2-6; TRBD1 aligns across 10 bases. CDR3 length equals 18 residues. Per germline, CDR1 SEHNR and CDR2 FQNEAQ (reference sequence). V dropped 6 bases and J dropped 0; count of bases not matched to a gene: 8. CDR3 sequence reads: CASSFPGTGDSGANVLTF. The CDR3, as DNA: TGTGCCAGCAGTTTTCCCGGGACAGGGGACTCTGGGGCCAACGTCCTGACTTTC.

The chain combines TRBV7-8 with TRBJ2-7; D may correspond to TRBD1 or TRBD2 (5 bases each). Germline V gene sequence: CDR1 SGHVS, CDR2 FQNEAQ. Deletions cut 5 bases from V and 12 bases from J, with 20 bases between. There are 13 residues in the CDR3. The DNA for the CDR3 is TGTGCCAGCAGCGTCCGGGACCTGCCCTCTACGTACTTC. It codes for CASSVRDLPSTYF.

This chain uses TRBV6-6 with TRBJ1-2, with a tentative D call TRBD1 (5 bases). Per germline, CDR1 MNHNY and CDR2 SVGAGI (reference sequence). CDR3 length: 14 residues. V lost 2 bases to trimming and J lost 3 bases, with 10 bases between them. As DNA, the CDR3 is TGTGCCAGCAGTTACGTGGGGCAGGACTATGGCTACACCTTC. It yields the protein CASSYVGQDYGYTF.

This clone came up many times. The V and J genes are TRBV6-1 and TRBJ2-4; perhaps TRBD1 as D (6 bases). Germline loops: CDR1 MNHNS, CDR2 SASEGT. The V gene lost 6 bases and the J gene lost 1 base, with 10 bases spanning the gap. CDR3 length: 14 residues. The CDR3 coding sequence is TGTGCCAGCAGCAACAGGGTGGCCAAAAACATTCAGTACTTC. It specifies CASSNRVAKNIQYF.

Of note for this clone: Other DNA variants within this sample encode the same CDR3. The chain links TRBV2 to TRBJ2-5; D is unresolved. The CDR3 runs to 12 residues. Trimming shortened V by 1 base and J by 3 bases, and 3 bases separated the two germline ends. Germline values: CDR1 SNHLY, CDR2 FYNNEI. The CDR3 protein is CASSEVEETQYF. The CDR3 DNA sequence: TGTGCCAGCAGTGAAGTCGAAGAGACCCAGTACTTC.

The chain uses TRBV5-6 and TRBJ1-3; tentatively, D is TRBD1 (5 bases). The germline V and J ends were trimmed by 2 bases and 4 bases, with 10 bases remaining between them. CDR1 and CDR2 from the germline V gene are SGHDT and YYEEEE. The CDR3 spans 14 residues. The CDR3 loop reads CASSFDRRGNTIYF. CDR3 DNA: TGTGCCAGCAGCTTTGACAGACGAGGAAACACCATATATTTT.

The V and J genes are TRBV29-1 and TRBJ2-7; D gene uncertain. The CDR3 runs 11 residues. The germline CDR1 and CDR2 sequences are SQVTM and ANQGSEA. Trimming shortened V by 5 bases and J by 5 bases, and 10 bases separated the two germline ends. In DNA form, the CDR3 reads TGCAGCGTTAGATCAATAGACGAGCAGTACTTC. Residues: CSVRSIDEQYF.

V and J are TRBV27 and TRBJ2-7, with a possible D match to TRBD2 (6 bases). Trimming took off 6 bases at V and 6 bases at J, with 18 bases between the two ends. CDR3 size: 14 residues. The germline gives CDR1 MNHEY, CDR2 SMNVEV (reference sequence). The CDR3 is CASRPEGRGGEQYF. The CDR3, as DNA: TGTGCCAGCAGACCCGAGGGGCGGGGCGGCGAGCAGTACTTC.